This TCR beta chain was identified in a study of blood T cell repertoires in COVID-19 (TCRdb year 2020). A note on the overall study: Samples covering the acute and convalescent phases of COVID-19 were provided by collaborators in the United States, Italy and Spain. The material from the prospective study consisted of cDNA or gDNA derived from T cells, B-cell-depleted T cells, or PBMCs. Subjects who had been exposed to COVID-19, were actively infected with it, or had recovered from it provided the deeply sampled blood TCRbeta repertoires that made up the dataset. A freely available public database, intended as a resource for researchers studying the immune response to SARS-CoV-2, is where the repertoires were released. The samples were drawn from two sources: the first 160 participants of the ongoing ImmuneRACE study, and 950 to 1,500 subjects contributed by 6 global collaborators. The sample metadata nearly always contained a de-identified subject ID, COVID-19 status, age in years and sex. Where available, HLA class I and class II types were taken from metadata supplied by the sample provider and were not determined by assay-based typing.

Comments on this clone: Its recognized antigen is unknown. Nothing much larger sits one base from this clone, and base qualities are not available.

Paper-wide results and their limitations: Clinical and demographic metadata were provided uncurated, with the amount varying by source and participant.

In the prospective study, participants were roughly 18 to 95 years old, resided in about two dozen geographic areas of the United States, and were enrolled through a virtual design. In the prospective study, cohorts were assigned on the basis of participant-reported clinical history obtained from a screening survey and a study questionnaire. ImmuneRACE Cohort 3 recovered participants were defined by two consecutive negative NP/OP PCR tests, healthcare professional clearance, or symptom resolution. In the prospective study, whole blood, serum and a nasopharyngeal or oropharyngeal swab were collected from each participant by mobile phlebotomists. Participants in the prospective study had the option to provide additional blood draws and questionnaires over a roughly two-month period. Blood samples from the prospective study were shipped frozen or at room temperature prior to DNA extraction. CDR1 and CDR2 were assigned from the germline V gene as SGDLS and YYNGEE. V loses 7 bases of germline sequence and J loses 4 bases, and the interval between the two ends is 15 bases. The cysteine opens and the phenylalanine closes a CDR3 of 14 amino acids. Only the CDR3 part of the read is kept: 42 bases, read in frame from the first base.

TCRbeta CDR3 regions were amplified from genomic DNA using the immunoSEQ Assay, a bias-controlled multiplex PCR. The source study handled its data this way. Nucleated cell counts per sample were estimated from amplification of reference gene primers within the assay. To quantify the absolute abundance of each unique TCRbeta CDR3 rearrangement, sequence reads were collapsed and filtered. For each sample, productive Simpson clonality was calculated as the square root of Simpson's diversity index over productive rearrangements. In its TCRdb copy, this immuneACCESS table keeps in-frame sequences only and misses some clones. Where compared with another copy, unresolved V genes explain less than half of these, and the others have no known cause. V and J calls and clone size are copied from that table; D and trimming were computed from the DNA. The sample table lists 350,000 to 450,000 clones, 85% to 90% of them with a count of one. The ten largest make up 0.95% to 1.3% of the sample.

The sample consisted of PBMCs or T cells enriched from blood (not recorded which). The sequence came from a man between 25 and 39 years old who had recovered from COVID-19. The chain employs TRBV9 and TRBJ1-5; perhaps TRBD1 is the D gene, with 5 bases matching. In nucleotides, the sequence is TGTGCCAGCTCGAAGTATGGGGGGAATCAGCCCCAGCATTTT. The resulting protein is CASSKYGGNQPQHF.